This TCR beta chain emerged from a study of beta chain features in type 1 diabetes. Findings and limits, study-wide: TCRB CDR3 length was moderately but significantly reduced in all four CD4+ subsets of Type 1 diabetes patients.

TCRB transcripts that were expressed got sequenced, as all of the isolated RNA had been reverse transcribed. Profiled with immunoSEQ multiplex PCR; TCRdb holds only in-frame clones, not every one. The sample includes under 95,000 clones, under 35% of them seen just once. Comments on this clone: Its target is unknown.

The CDR3 is made up of 16 amino acids. Germline V gene sequence: CDR1 SGHTA, CDR2 FQGNSA. Between the trimmed V and J ends, which lost 3 bases and 9 bases, there was a span of 21 bases. This receptor was obtained from a woman between 18 and 29 years old in good health. The chain recombines TRBV7-2 with TRBJ1-3; D ambiguous. Material: stem cell memory CD4+ T cells from blood. The DNA for the CDR3 is TGTGCCAGCAGCTTCCCTCCGCACCCCGGGGTTGGCACCATATATTTT. Its protein product is CASSFPPHPGVGTIYF.